Listed below are T cell receptor beta chains from one sample, sequenced in a study of vaccination and CD4 T cells after COVID-19. TCRdb re-derived calls from the PCR reads in MiXCR, one entry per CDR3 protein. The sample lists 5,000 to 7,000 distinct CDR3 sequences, 34% occurring once. Their cognate antigens are unknown. The sample was CD4+ T cells from blood, cultured in vitro. The receptor source for this set is a human donor in good health. The conserved cysteine and the conserved F or W are not part of the CDR3 here. D genes are given only for firm matches.

D gene: -
V gene: TRBV20-1
J gene: TRBJ2-6
CDR3 protein: SARASSGANVLT

D gene: -
V gene: TRBV7-2
J gene: TRBJ2-5
CDR3 protein: ASSDIRVVQETQY

D gene: -
V gene: TRBV24-1
J gene: TRBJ2-3
CDR3 protein: ATSEAGQNTDTQY

D gene: -
V gene: TRBV20-1
J gene: TRBJ1-2
CDR3 protein: SAPQVLYGYT

D gene: -
V gene: TRBV5-8
J gene: TRBJ1-5
CDR3 protein: ASSRDPALMIWPQH

D gene: -
V gene: TRBV10-3
J gene: TRBJ1-6
CDR3 protein: AIRSRAGEDTDSPLH

D gene: -
V gene: TRBV29-1
J gene: TRBJ1-5
CDR3 protein: SVSKGGEPQH

D gene: TRBD1
V gene: TRBV29-1
J gene: TRBJ1-2
CDR3 protein: SVKIATGPNYGYT

D gene: -
V gene: TRBV4-1
J gene: TRBJ1-5
CDR3 protein: ASSQVESTPDQPQH

D gene: TRBD2
V gene: TRBV6-1
J gene: TRBJ2-7
CDR3 protein: ASRTTSGGAYEQY

D gene: -
V gene: TRBV27
J gene: TRBJ2-7
CDR3 protein: ASSLTGRGSSYEQY

D gene: TRBD1
V gene: TRBV10-2
J gene: TRBJ1-2
CDR3 protein: ASSTSTGSYGYT

D gene: -
V gene: TRBV20-1
J gene: TRBJ2-3
CDR3 protein: SAPTILTDTQY

D gene: TRBD2
V gene: TRBV27
J gene: TRBJ2-1
CDR3 protein: TSSITSGGVDEQF

D gene: -
V gene: TRBV7-6
J gene: TRBJ2-2
CDR3 protein: ASSLQGPNTGELF

D gene: -
V gene: TRBV5-4
J gene: TRBJ2-5
CDR3 protein: ASSLVTQIETQY

D gene: -
V gene: TRBV6-5
J gene: TRBJ1-5
CDR3 protein: ASSYARGGQPQH

D gene: TRBD1
V gene: TRBV18
J gene: TRBJ1-5
CDR3 protein: ASSPRGPGGINQPQH

D gene: TRBD2
V gene: TRBV6-1
J gene: TRBJ2-5
CDR3 protein: ASSETSGGAETQY

D gene: TRBD1
V gene: TRBV20-1
J gene: TRBJ1-1
CDR3 protein: SARVQGGNTEAF

D gene: -
V gene: TRBV20-1
J gene: TRBJ1-4
CDR3 protein: SANGVANEKLF

D gene: TRBD1
V gene: TRBV24-1
J gene: TRBJ2-1
CDR3 protein: ATGQGVMDEQF

D gene: -
V gene: TRBV29-1
J gene: TRBJ2-5
CDR3 protein: SGWKETQY